The present entry profiles one T cell receptor (beta chain) with its context. This sample is drawn from a study of cytomegalovirus exposure and HLA in healthy donors. Background on the study: It was reported in a later analysis that the 120 validation repertoires used the same platform as the approximately 620 first-cohort repertoires.

The ends lost 3 bases at V and 6 bases at J; junction bases unmatched: 3. Germline V CDR1 and CDR2: PRHDT, FYEKMQ (reference sequence). The CDR3 consists of 13 residues. Data came from immunoSEQ multiplex PCR; TCRdb stores just in-frame clones and leaves some out. Of over 55,000 clones in the sample, roughly 90% were seen once. The clonotype originates from a man aged 18 to 35 in good health and CMV-seronegative. This chain connects TRBV13 to TRBJ2-7, with 9 nucleotides matching TRBD2. What was sequenced was PBMCs. Here the CDR3 reads CASSFGTSFEQYF. The CDR3 DNA reads TGTGCCAGCAGCTTTGGGACTAGCTTCGAGCAGTACTTC.